Following are 6 T cell receptor beta chains from one sample sequenced in a study of post-analysis software for immune sequencing data. General study points: TRBV5-6, TRBV5-1 and TRBV20-1 belonged to a set of roughly 5 TRBV segments that were more frequent in patients than controls.

Their target antigens are unknown. Carried by the TCR beta cDNA libraries were unique molecular identifiers. MiXCR, run by TCRdb on the PCR reads, gives a single entry per CDR3 protein. The table has roughly 700,000 distinct CDR3 sequences, 25% to 30% seen once. Sequencing was carried out using blood. The origin of the receptors is a girl aged 5-17 years with multiple sclerosis.

The chain links TRBV28 to TRBJ1-6; D may be TRBD1 (5 bases). From germline, CDR1 is MDHEN and CDR2 SYDVKM. This CDR3 has 16 residues. V lost 6 bases and J 10 bases, leaving 22 bases between the germline ends. CDR3 protein: CASRPTGVGVRSPLHF. In DNA form, the CDR3 reads TGTGCCAGCAGGCCTACGGGGGTGGGGGTACGGTCACCCCTCCACTTT. Complete variable domain (other parts from reference TRBV28 and TRBJ1-6): DVKVTQSSRYLVKRTGEKVFLECVQDMDHENMFWYRQDPGLGLRLIYFSYDVKMKEKGDIPEGYSVSREKKERFSLILESASTNQTSMYLCASRPTGVGVRSPLHFGNGTRLTVT.

The chain combines TRBV20-1 with TRBJ1-2; D gene uncertain. The CDR3 extends over 13 amino acids. Trimming pared 1 base from V and 2 bases from J, leaving 8 bases between. Germline V lookup: CDR1 DFQATT, CDR2 SNEGSKA (reference sequence). CDR3 protein: CSARGDTNYGYTF. The CDR3, as DNA: TGCAGTGCTAGAGGAGACACAAACTATGGCTACACCTTC.

This chain joins TRBV18 and TRBJ1-5, with 7 bases that match TRBD1. The CDR3 has 15 residues. In germline, CDR1 is KGHSH, CDR2 LQKENI. V was pared by 3 bases and J by 7 bases, with 9 bases of the junction left unmatched. The CDR3 region is CASSPDDRVGQPQHF. Written as DNA, the CDR3 is TGTGCCAGCTCACCCGACGACAGGGTTGGACAGCCCCAGCATTTT.

V usage is TRBV12-3 or TRBV12-4 and J usage is TRBJ2-5, with 7 bases aligning to TRBD1. With 6 bases clipped from V and 4 bases from J, the junction kept 5 bases outside the gene matches. The CDR3 is 13 residues long. CDR3 DNA: TGTGCCAGCAGGTTGACAGGGTCAGAGACCCAGTACTTC. Translating gives CASRLTGSETQYF.

The rearrangement joins TRBV5-1 to TRBJ1-1; D not certain. Germline lookup yields CDR1 SGHRS and CDR2 YFSETQ. This CDR3 region has 14 residues. The V end was cut by 4 bases, the J end by 0 bases, with 10 bases between. In nucleotides, the CDR3 is TGCGCCAGCAGCCCGGTGACTATGAACACTGAAGCTTTCTTT. It yields the protein CASSPVTMNTEAFF.

This clonotype was observed many times. CDR3 region: CATSRDGDAGANVLTF. In DNA form, the CDR3 reads TGTGCCACCAGCAGAGATGGGGATGCCGGGGCCAACGTCCTGACTTTC. The rearrangement links TRBV15 to TRBJ2-6; the D is unclear. Trimming removed 0 bases from V and 4 bases from J, with 10 bases in between. The CDR3 length is 16 residues. The germline CDR1 and CDR2 sequences are LNHNV and YYDKDF (reference sequence).